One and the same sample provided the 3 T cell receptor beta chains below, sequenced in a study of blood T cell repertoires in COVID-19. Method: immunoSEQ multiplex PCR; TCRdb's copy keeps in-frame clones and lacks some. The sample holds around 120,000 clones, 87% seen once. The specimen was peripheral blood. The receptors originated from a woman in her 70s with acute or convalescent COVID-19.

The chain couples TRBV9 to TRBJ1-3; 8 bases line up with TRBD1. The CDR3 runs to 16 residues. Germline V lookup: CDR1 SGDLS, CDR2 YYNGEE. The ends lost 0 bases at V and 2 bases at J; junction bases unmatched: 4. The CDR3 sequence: CASSVAPQGAGNTIYF. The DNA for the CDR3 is TGTGCCAGCAGCGTAGCCCCACAGGGGGCTGGAAACACCATATATTTT.

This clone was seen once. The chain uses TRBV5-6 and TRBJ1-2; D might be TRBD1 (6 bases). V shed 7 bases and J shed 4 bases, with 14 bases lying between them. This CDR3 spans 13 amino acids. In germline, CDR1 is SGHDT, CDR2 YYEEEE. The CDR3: CASALGQVYGYTF. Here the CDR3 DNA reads TGTGCCAGCGCCCTGGGACAAGTCTATGGCTACACCTTC.

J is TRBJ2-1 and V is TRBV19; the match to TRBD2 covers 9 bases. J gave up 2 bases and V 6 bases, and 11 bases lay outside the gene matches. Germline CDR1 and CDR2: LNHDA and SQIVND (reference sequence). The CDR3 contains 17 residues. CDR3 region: CASSLPGGGAAYNEQFF. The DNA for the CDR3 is TGTGCCAGTAGCTTACCCGGCGGGGGGGCTGCCTACAATGAGCAGTTCTTC.